This entry lists 29 T cell receptor beta chains sequenced from one sample in a study of blood T cells in healthy people across ages. It was with a sample-barcoded 5' primer and a J-beta primer mix that a second PCR of about 7 to 12 cycles was run. TCRdb fed the 5' RACE reads into MiXCR, producing one record per CDR3 protein. This sample carries 800,000 to 950,000 distinct CDR3 sequences, 25% to 35% of them seen once, and the ten largest clones take roughly 10%. These data also formed part of another study, on T cells of mothers and their children.

The sequenced sample consisted of blood. The receptors shown here come from a woman in her thirties or forties in good health.

The table lists this clonotype with a few counts. The chain combines TRBV29-1 with TRBJ1-5; the D is unclear. The CDR3 is 20 residues long. Germline V gene data show CDR1 as SQVTM and CDR2 as ANQGSEA. Between the trimmed V and J ends, which lost 7 bases and 0 bases, there was a span of 31 bases. In DNA, the CDR3 is TGCAGCGCCCCCCTCGTCGCAATGAAGGTCCCCTCGTATAGCAATCAGCCCCAGCATTTT. As protein: CSAPLVAMKVPSYSNQPQHF.

This clonotype was seen many times. The chain recombines TRBV18 with TRBJ2-5, with no clear D. Germline V gene sequence: CDR1 KGHSH, CDR2 LQKENI. Trimming shortened V by 6 bases and J by 5 bases, and 13 bases separated the two germline ends. CDR3 size: 13 residues. Written as DNA, the CDR3 is TGTGCCAGCTCTACGGGTTTCCGTGAGACCCAGTACTTC. Amino acids: CASSTGFRETQYF.

This clonotype was picked up a small number of times. The rearrangement uses TRBV3-1 and TRBJ2-4; the D is unclear. V was cut by 0 bases and J by 0 bases, with 6 bases left in between. CDR1 and CDR2 from the germline V gene are LGHDT and YNNKEL (reference sequence). This CDR3 is built from 15 residues. CDR3 loop: CASSQEFLAKNIQYF. In DNA form, the CDR3 reads TGTGCCAGCAGCCAAGAGTTTCTAGCCAAAAACATTCAGTACTTC.

This clonotype has a single count. One end of the junction fails to match germline, which may point to a read error. V is TRBV20-1 and J is TRBJ1-5; 7 bases are shared with TRBD1. This CDR3 region has 15 residues. Germline values: CDR1 DFQATT, CDR2 SNEGSKA (reference sequence). CDR3 loop: CSARDQGQGGQPQHF. Here the CDR3 DNA reads TGCAGTGCTAGAGATCAGGGGCAGGGGGGTCAGCCTCAGCATTTT.

CDR3: CASSLQAPNSPLHF. CDR3 bases: TGCGCCAGCAGCTTGCAGGCCCCTAATTCACCCCTCCACTTT. This chain uses TRBV5-1 with TRBJ1-6; D ambiguous. The CDR3 length is 14 residues. The V end lost 1 base, the J end lost 6 bases, and 8 bases lay between the germline ends. CDR1 and CDR2 from the germline V gene are SGHRS and YFSETQ.

The J gene is TRBJ1-1, the V gene TRBV5-1, with D possibly being TRBD1 (5 bases). The CDR3 length is 12 residues. The germline V and J ends were trimmed by 5 bases and 4 bases, with 9 bases remaining between them. CDR1 and CDR2 from the germline V gene are SGHRS and YFSETQ. CDR3 residues: CASRGDSTEAFF. The DNA for the CDR3 is TGCGCCAGCAGAGGGGATAGCACTGAAGCTTTCTTT.

The J gene is TRBJ2-3, the V gene TRBV13, with D perhaps TRBD2 (5 bases). The CDR3 runs 16 residues. V shed 5 bases and J shed 2 bases, with 17 bases lying between them. CDR1 PRHDT and CDR2 FYEKMQ come from the germline V gene (reference sequence). CDR3 nucleotide sequence: TGTGCCAGCAGCCCCCCCGGGAAGGAGTCCACAGATACGCAGTATTTT. This translates into CASSPPGKESTDTQYF.

This clonotype was seen ten or more times. V gene TRBV5-1 combines with J gene TRBJ2-5, with a tentative D call TRBD2 (5 bases). The CDR3 has 14 amino acids. V dropped 4 bases and J dropped 3 bases, with 13 bases sitting between them. Germline values: CDR1 SGHRS, CDR2 YFSETQ. The CDR3 reads CASSRQAGEETQYF. DNA for the CDR3: TGCGCCAGCAGCCGTCAGGCGGGCGAAGAGACCCAGTACTTC.

This clonotype showed up many times. V and J are TRBV9 and TRBJ2-5; tentative D call: TRBD1 (6 bases). Germline V gene lookup returns CDR1 SGDLS and CDR2 YYNGEE. The V and J ends lost 2 bases and 2 bases respectively, with 7 bases between them. CDR3 size: 13 residues. The CDR3 spells CASSVTGQETQYF. CDR3 bases: TGTGCCAGCAGCGTTACAGGGCAAGAGACCCAGTACTTC.

This clonotype was picked up one time. A read error may be the cause here, since a much bigger clone is one base away. The chain combines TRBV4-3 with TRBJ2-4; D may be TRBD1 (6 bases). The J call may be faulty, since TRBJ2-7 better matches the DNA end. There are 15 residues in the CDR3. Germline CDR1 reads LGHNA; CDR2 reads YSLEER. The DNA of the CDR3 is TGCGCCGGCAGCCGGGACACAGGGAACGTCTACGAGCAGTACTTC. Translation: CAGSRDTGNVYEQYF.

This clonotype was picked up many times. CDR3 in amino acids: CASSFDGGITYEQYF. The CDR3 DNA reads TGTGCCAGCAGCTTCGACGGCGGAATAACCTACGAGCAGTACTTC. The chain joins TRBV5-5 to TRBJ2-7; D gene uncertain. Germline-derived CDR1 and CDR2 are SGHKS and YYEKEE (reference sequence). This CDR3 comprises 15 residues. V lost 2 bases and J lost 2, with 14 bases in between.

V gene TRBV3-1 combines with J gene TRBJ1-1; D is undetermined. V shed 3 bases and J shed 0 bases, with 8 bases lying between them. Germline loops: CDR1 LGHDT, CDR2 YNNKEL (reference sequence). The CDR3 totals 14 residues. This chain's CDR3 is CASSHDIMNTEAFF. CDR3 nucleotide sequence: TGTGCCAGCAGCCACGACATCATGAACACTGAAGCTTTCTTT.

This clonotype was recorded a few times. J is TRBJ1-1 and V is TRBV2; possible D gene TRBD1, 6 bases. The V gene's germline CDR1 is SNHLY and CDR2 FYNNEI. The CDR3 is 14 amino acids. The V gene lost 3 bases and the J gene lost 6 bases, with 14 bases spanning the gap. CDR3 protein: CASSELGRGAEAFF. The CDR3, as DNA: TGTGCCAGCAGTGAGCTGGGCAGGGGCGCTGAAGCTTTCTTT.

Note on this clonotype: Because the CDR3 is missing its conserved closing phenylalanine or tryptophan, this is likely a read error. The limits of the CDR3 on the DNA are not certain, so only TCRdb's listed CDR3 is given. This sequence joins TRBV6-1 and TRBJ2-7; TRBD1, the table's D call, was not compared with the DNA. Germline assignment: CDR1 MNHNS and CDR2 SASEGT. The length of the CDR3 is 9 amino acids, counting both ends. This chain's CDR3 is CATTEGAKI.

This chain links TRBV12-3 or TRBV12-4 with TRBJ2-4; TRBD1 agrees at 9 bases. This CDR3 spans 15 amino acids. The V and J ends lost 6 bases and 6 bases, in that order; junction bases with no gene match: 9. CDR3 nucleotides: TGTGCCAGCAGCCCATACCGGGACAGGGTAAACATTCAGTACTTC. Its protein is CASSPYRDRVNIQYF.

The chain couples TRBV6-6 to TRBJ2-2; 8 nucleotides line up with TRBD2. The CDR3 sequence is 16 residues long. Germline V lookup: CDR1 MNHNY, CDR2 SVGAGI (reference sequence). With 6 bases clipped from V and 5 bases from J, the junction kept 11 bases outside the gene matches. For the CDR3, the DNA is TGTGCCAGCAGCCAAAGGCGGGGGGAGAGAACCGGGGAGCTGTTTTTT. Amino acid sequence: CASSQRRGERTGELFF.

The chain has TRBV27 and TRBJ1-4, with TRBD1 as a possible D gene (6 bases). CDR1 is MNHEY, CDR2 SMNVEV, per germline (reference sequence). V was cut by 8 bases and J by 7 bases, with 14 bases left in between. The CDR3 runs 13 residues. CDR3 coding DNA: TGTGCCAGCCGCCGGGGGGCGAGTGAAAAACTGTTTTTT. It is translated as CASRRGASEKLFF.

This clonotype was seen ten or more times. This chain connects TRBV24-1 to TRBJ2-5; 7 bases are a match to TRBD2. Germline-derived CDR1 and CDR2 are KGHDR and SFDVKD. With 3 bases clipped from V and 2 bases from J, the junction kept 5 bases outside the gene matches. CDR3 length: 15 residues. The CDR3 is CATSDTGGYQETQYF. DNA for the CDR3: TGTGCCACCAGTGATACGGGGGGATATCAAGAGACCCAGTACTTC.

In this sample, this clonotype turned up a few times. The chain is built from TRBV7-8 and TRBJ2-7, with a possible D match to TRBD1 (6 bases). This CDR3 has 16 residues. From germline, CDR1 is SGHVS and CDR2 FQNEAQ. V lost 0 bases, J lost 0 bases, and 12 bases lay in between. The CDR3 sequence: CASSLAKMTGSYEQYF. The CDR3 coding sequence is TGTGCCAGCAGCTTAGCCAAAATGACAGGCTCCTACGAGCAGTACTTC. The full variable domain, with the rest looked up from reference TRBV7-8 and TRBJ2-7, is GAGVSQSPRYKVAKRGQDVALRCDPISGHVSLFWYQQALGQGPEFLTYFQNEAQLDKSGLPSDRFFAERPEGSVSTLKIQRTQQEDSAVYLCASSLAKMTGSYEQYFGPGTRLTVT.

In regard to this clonotype: An end of the junction differs from the germline gene, which may be a read error. The chain is built from TRBV7-2 and TRBJ2-1; a weak D match, TRBD1 (6 bases). Germline CDR1 reads SGHTA; CDR2 reads FQGNSA. This CDR3 is 16 amino acids long. The CDR3 bases are TGTGCCAGCAGCCAACCTGCAGCCACAGGGTTCAATGAGCGGTTCTTC. Its protein is CASSQPAATGFNERFF.

This clonotype was detected only a few times. This sequence joins TRBV18 and TRBJ2-1; D is ambiguous. V was shortened by 8 bases and J by 4 bases, with 12 bases between the two germline ends. Looked up from germline, CDR1 is KGHSH and CDR2 is LQKENI. CDR3 size: 13 residues. The CDR3 sequence is CASVQNGYNEQFF. DNA of the CDR3: TGTGCCAGCGTACAGAACGGTTACAATGAGCAGTTCTTC.

This chain connects TRBV9 to TRBJ1-1, with 8 positions matching TRBD1. The V segment lost 0 bases and the J segment 1 base; nucleotides outside the gene matches: 8. Germline CDR1 is SGDLS and CDR2 is YYNGEE. The CDR3 spans 17 residues. CDR3 region: CASSVGGPGGANTEAFF. The CDR3 coding sequence is TGTGCCAGCAGCGTAGGAGGACCAGGGGGCGCGAACACTGAAGCTTTCTTT.

Only a few counts were recorded for this clonotype. In DNA form, the CDR3 reads TGCAGTGCTAGAGATCTCGAGCGGGGGGTATACGAGCAGTACTTC. Its protein product is CSARDLERGVYEQYF. The chain couples TRBV20-1 to TRBJ2-7; TRBD2 matches 9 bases. Trimming took 0 bases from V and 4 from J; bases not matched to a gene: 7. Germline V lookup: CDR1 DFQATT, CDR2 SNEGSKA (reference sequence). The CDR3 covers 15 residues.

The chain has TRBV20-1 and TRBJ2-7; 9 bases line up with TRBD2. The assigned J gene may be wrong: the sequence end matches TRBJ2-5 better. From germline, CDR1 is DFQATT and CDR2 SNEGSKA (reference sequence). The CDR3 has 14 residues. Here the CDR3 reads CSASGSGGGETQYF. DNA of the CDR3: TGCAGTGCCAGCGGTAGCGGGGGCGGGGAGACCCAGTACTTC.

The chain joins TRBV7-2 to TRBJ2-1, with 7 bases lining up with TRBD2. J was trimmed by 2 bases and V by 6 bases; bases with no gene match: 7. The CDR3 is 15 residues long. From germline, CDR1 is SGHTA and CDR2 FQGNSA. The CDR3 region is CASSLERDPYNEQFF. The CDR3 nucleotides are TGTGCCAGCAGTCTAGAGCGGGATCCCTACAATGAGCAGTTCTTC. The full variable domain, its missing parts supplied by reference TRBV7-2 and TRBJ2-1, is GAGVSQSPSNKVTEKGKDVELRCDPISGHTALYWYRQSLGQGLEFLIYFQGNSAPDKSGLPSDRFSAERTGGSVSTLTIQRTQQEDSAVYLCASSLERDPYNEQFFGPGTRLTVL.

A few counts support this clonotype. The CDR3 loop is CASSTSPYEEQFF. As DNA, the CDR3 is TGTGCCAGCAGCACTAGCCCTTACGAAGAGCAGTTCTTC. The chain carries TRBV7-9 and TRBJ2-1; perhaps TRBD2 as D (6 bases). V was cut by 5 bases and J by 10 bases, with 15 bases left in between. Germline V gene sequence: CDR1 SEHNR, CDR2 FQNEAQ (reference sequence). This CDR3 has 13 amino acids.

The table lists this clonotype with many counts. The rearrangement uses TRBV6-1 and TRBJ2-7; maybe TRBD1 (6 bases). Germline CDR1 and CDR2: MNHNS and SASEGT. CDR3 length equals 11 residues. Trimming shortened V by 5 bases and J by 6 bases, and 8 bases separated the two germline ends. The CDR3 sequence is CASSNRAEQYF. The DNA for the CDR3 is TGTGCCAGCAGTAACAGGGCCGAGCAGTACTTC.

This clonotype turned up a few times. V and J are TRBV20-1 and TRBJ2-7, with 7 bases identical to TRBD1. Trimming took 5 bases from V and 1 from J; bases not matched to a gene: 14. The CDR3 runs to 16 residues. Germline V gives CDR1 DFQATT, CDR2 SNEGSKA (reference sequence). CDR3 sequence (DNA): TGCAGTGCTGACCCAGCCTGGACAGGACGTTCCTACGAGCAGTACTTC. This gives the protein CSADPAWTGRSYEQYF.

This chain joins TRBV6-5 and TRBJ1-5; D unclear. Per the germline V gene, CDR1 is MNHEY and CDR2 is SVGAGI. The CDR3 covers 15 residues. V was trimmed by 0 bases and J by 3 bases, leaving 9 bases between them. CDR3 DNA: TGTGCCAGCAGTTACTCGTCCCGGAACAATCAGCCCCAGCATTTT. Translating gives CASSYSSRNNQPQHF.